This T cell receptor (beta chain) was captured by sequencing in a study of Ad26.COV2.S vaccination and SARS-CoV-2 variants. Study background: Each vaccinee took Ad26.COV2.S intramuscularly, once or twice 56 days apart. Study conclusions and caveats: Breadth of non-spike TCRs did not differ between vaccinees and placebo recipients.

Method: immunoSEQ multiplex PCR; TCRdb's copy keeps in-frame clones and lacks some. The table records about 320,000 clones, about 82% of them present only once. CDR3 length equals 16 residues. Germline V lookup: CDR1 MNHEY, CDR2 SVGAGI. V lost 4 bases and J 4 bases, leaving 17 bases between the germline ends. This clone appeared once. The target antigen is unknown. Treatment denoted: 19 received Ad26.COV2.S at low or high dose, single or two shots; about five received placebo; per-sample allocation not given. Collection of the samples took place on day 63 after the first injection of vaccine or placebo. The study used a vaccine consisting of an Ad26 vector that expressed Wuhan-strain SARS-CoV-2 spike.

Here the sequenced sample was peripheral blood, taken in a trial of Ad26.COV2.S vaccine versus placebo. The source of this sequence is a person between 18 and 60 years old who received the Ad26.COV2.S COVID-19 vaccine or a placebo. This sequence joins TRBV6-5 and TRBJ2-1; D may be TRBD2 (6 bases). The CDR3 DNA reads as TGTGCCAGCAGTTCCTCCGCGCTTCGGGGGTACAATGAGCAGTTCTTC. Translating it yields CASSSSALRGYNEQFF.